One sample yielded the 11 T cell receptor beta chains listed below, sequenced in a study of vaccination and CD4 T cells after COVID-19. The treatment denotes: approximately 11-day PBMC culture with coronavirus spike peptide pools or control peptides (ViraFEST assay). Researchers used the Oncomine TCR Beta short-read assay to sequence DNA from cultured CD4+ T cells. MiXCR, applied by TCRdb to the PCR reads, yields one record per CDR3 protein. The repertoire holds under 15,000 distinct CDR3 sequences, with roughly 30% as singletons. No antigen has been assigned to these receptors. The sequenced sample was CD4+ T cells from blood, cultured in vitro, obtained after SARS-CoV-2 vaccination. The receptors here all came from a human donor who had recovered from COVID-19.

This clonotype was picked up a small number of times. V usage is TRBV20-1 and J usage is TRBJ2-5; D is possibly TRBD2 (5 bases). V shed 6 bases and J shed 0 bases, with 11 bases lying between them. Germline V gene sequence: CDR1 DFQATT, CDR2 SNEGSKA (reference sequence). The length of the CDR3 is 13 residues. CDR3 sequence: CSATGINQETQYF. DNA for the CDR3: TGCAGTGCCACCGGGATCAACCAAGAGACCCAGTACTTC.

The chain combines TRBV28 with TRBJ1-2; D not certain. V shed 3 bases and J shed 13 bases, with 21 bases lying between them. Germline CDR1 is MDHEN and CDR2 is SYDVKM. This CDR3 has 14 amino acids. CDR3 coding DNA: TGTGCCAGCAGTTTCGGGTCCACCTCCGCCGATGGCACCTTC. Translating it yields CASSFGSTSADGTF.

The chain has TRBV6-2 or TRBV6-3 and TRBJ2-3; no clear D gene. Looked up from germline, CDR1 is MNHEY and CDR2 is SVGEGT. CDR3 length equals 15 residues. V was shortened by 5 bases and J by 0 bases, with 12 bases between the two germline ends. CDR3 nucleotide sequence: TGTGCCAGCAGTCGGCTGGGCCCTAGCACAGATACGCAGTATTTT. This gives the protein CASSRLGPSTDTQYF.

This chain links TRBV15 with TRBJ1-2; D is possibly TRBD1 (6 bases). V was cut by 5 bases and J by 8 bases, with 9 bases left in between. The CDR3 runs 11 residues. Germline V lookup: CDR1 LNHNV, CDR2 YYDKDF (reference sequence). Here the CDR3 reads CATSRGGGYTF. CDR3 DNA: TGTGCCACCAGCCGAGGGGGGGGCTACACCTTC.

Relative to its sample, this clonotype is medium-sized. V is TRBV15 and J is TRBJ1-5; D ambiguous. This CDR3 has 13 amino acids. CDR1 LNHNV and CDR2 YYDKDF come from the germline V gene (reference sequence). Trimming took off 1 base at V and 4 bases at J, with 5 bases between the two ends. CDR3 residues: CATSRVSNQPQHF. The CDR3 DNA reads as TGTGCCACCAGCAGAGTTTCAAATCAGCCCCAGCATTTT. The complete variable domain, with remaining parts taken from reference TRBV15 and TRBJ1-5, reads DAMVIQNPRYQVTQFGKPVTLSCSQTLNHNVMYWYQQKSSQAPKLLFHYYDKDFNNEADTPDNFQSRRPNTSFCFLDIRSPGLGDTAMYLCATSRVSNQPQHFGDGTRLSIL.

The CDR3 is CASSQIAPASGSGTGELFF. As DNA, the CDR3 is TGTGCCAGCAGCCAAATTGCGCCCGCTAGCGGGAGTGGCACCGGGGAGCTGTTTTTT. V and J are TRBV7-2 and TRBJ2-2; TRBD2 matches 10 bases. The CDR3 sequence is 19 residues long. From germline, CDR1 is SGHTA and CDR2 FQGNSA. V trimming: 5 bases; J trimming: 4 bases; junction bases outside the gene matches: 16.

V is TRBV6-5 and J is TRBJ2-7; weak D call: TRBD2 (6 bases). The CDR3 sequence is 16 residues long. Between the trimmed V and J ends, which lost 2 bases and 1 base, there was a span of 15 bases. Germline V gene sequence: CDR1 MNHEY, CDR2 SVGAGI. The CDR3 DNA reads as TGTGCCAGCAGTTACCTCGCACTAGCAAAGTCCTACGAGCAGTACTTC. Translating gives CASSYLALAKSYEQYF.

The V call is TRBV12-3 or TRBV12-4, the J call TRBJ1-5; the D is unclear. With 6 bases removed from V and 5 bases from J, the gap between germline ends came to 14 bases. This CDR3 has 14 amino acids. CDR3 nucleotide sequence: TGTGCCAGCAGGCCGGGCCCTCGGCATCAGCCCCAGCATTTT. Translation gives CASRPGPRHQPQHF.

The CDR3 spells CASSYRHRASGYGYTF. The CDR3 nucleotides are TGTGCCAGCAGTTACCGCCACAGGGCCTCCGGCTATGGCTACACCTTC. The chain has TRBV6-2 or TRBV6-3 and TRBJ1-2, with a possible D match to TRBD1 (6 bases). Looked up from germline, CDR1 is MNHEY and CDR2 is SVGEGT. CDR3 size: 16 residues. V was cut by 2 bases and J by 4 bases, with 17 bases left in between.

V gene TRBV12-3 or TRBV12-4 combines with J gene TRBJ2-3, with no clear D. This CDR3 comprises 15 residues. The V end was cut by 6 bases, the J end by 5 bases, with 18 bases between. This chain's CDR3 is CASSSYTKSKDTQYF. The CDR3 DNA reads TGTGCCAGCAGCTCCTATACCAAGTCTAAAGATACGCAGTATTTT.

This clonotype was picked up a small number of times. This chain joins TRBV28 and TRBJ1-6, with TRBD1 matching over 8 bases. Trimming cost V 6 bases and J 3 bases; bases outside gene matches: 4. Germline V gene data show CDR1 as MDHEN and CDR2 as SYDVKM. The CDR3 runs 15 residues. The CDR3 bases are TGTGCCAGCAGCCTCGACAGGGGCTATAATTCACCCCTCCACTTT. Protein product: CASSLDRGYNSPLHF. Using reference TRBV28 and TRBJ1-6 for the parts outside the CDR3, the full variable domain is DVKVTQSSRYLVKRTGEKVFLECVQDMDHENMFWYRQDPGLGLRLIYFSYDVKMKEKGDIPEGYSVSREKKERFSLILESASTNQTSMYLCASSLDRGYNSPLHFGNGTRLTVT.